This entry concerns a single T cell receptor beta chain. The sample is drawn from a study of blood T cell repertoires in COVID-19. About the study: The analysed material was cDNA or gDNA that came from T cells, B-cell-depleted T cells, or PBMCs.

The table came from immunoSEQ multiplex PCR; TCRdb's copy has only in-frame clones and leaves some out. The sample lists 250,000 to 300,000 clones; approximately 86% were seen once. Per germline, CDR1 MDHEN and CDR2 SYDVKM. The CDR3 has 16 residues. The trim removed 4 bases at V and 1 base at J, leaving 6 bases unmatched. What was sequenced was peripheral blood. The origin of this receptor is a woman aged 45-65 years who had recovered from COVID-19. The chain links TRBV28 to TRBJ2-2; TRBD1 matches at 7 bases. This CDR3 is CASSSTGAGNTGELFF. CDR3 DNA: TGTGCCAGCAGTTCAACAGGGGCAGGGAACACCGGGGAGCTGTTTTTT.